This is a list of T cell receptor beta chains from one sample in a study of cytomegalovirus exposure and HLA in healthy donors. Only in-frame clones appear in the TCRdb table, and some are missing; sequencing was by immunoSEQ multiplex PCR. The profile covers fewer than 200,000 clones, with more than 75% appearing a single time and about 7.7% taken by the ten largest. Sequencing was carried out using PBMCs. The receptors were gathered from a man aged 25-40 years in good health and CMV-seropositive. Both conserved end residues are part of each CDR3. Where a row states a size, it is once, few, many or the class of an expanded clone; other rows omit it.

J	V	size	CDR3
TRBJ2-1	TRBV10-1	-	CANQIDSLSYNEQFF
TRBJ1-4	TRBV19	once	CASSWGGVREKLFF
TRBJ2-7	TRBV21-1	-	CASSRKEGGIAEQYF
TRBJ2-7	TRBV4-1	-	CASSQEWGGRAYEQYF
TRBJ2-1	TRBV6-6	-	CASRPTGTSGRNEQFF
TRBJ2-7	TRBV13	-	CASSKDRGRWYEQYF
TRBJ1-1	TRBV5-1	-	CASSPIQGRDTEAFF
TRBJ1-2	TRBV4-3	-	CASSQDREGPLNYGYTF
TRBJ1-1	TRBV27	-	CASSWAGMNTEAFF
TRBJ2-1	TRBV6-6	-	CASGRANEQFF
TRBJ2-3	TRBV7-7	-	CASSRDRTDTQYF
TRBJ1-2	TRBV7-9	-	CASSLEGARYYGYTF
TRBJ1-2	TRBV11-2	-	CASSRFGGDYGYTF
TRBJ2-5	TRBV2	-	CASSGTVQETQYF
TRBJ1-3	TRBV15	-	CATSRGRDRGGNTIYF
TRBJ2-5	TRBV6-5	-	CASSYSDGRGETQYF
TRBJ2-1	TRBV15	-	CATSRDSSPNEQFF
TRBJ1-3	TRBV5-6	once	CASSWGQDAVSGNTIYF
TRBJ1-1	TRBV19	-	CASSVDGPFATEAFF
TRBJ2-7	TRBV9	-	CASSAGLAGVPEQYF
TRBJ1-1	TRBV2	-	CASSEARAGIAAFF
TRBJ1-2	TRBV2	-	CASSPPGQGSGYTF
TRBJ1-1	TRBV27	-	CASSSLPGTATMNTEAFF
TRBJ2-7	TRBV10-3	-	CAIAGGAYEQYF
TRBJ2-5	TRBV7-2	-	CASSLDPGQGAETQYF
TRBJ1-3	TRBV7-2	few	CASSAGYGSGNTIYF
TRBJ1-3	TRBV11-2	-	CASSLERLFGNTIYF
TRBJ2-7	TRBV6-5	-	CASRAGTGDSYEQYF
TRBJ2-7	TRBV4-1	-	CASSQVQTGSSYEQYF
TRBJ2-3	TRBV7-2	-	CASSLVGGVADTQYF
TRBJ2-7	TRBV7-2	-	CASSLGVGREGLYEQYF
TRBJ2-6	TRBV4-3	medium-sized	CASSQDPTSGANVLTF
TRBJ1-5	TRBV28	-	CASTQLSLASRQGRGVMHF
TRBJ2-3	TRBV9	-	CASSTREGLASDTQYF
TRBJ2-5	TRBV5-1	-	CASSLVFANQETQYF
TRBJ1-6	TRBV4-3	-	CASSQDRRTGVNSPLHF
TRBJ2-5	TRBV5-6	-	CASSLAGFGQGAKTQYF
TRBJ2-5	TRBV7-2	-	CASSSIRRTQYF
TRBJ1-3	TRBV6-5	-	CASSYGQHSGNTIYF
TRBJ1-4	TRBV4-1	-	CASSLPGTGGEKLFF
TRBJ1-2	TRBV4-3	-	CASSPQRGQGYGYTF
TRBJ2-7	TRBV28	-	CASSLRQESSYEQYF
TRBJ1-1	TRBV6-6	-	CASSYSGSGNTEAFF
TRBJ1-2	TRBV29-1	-	CSALLQGSYGYTF
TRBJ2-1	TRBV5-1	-	CASSWGTGSEQFF
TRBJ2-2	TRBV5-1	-	CASSLALNTGELFF
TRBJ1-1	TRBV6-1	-	CASSEPGPNTEAFF